This TCR beta chain was retrieved from a study of blood T cell repertoires in COVID-19 (dated by TCRdb to 2018 to 2021). Looking at the study overall: Samples covering the acute and convalescent phases of COVID-19 were provided by collaborators in the United States, Italy and Spain. Where available, HLA class I and class II types were taken from metadata supplied by the sample provider and were not determined by assay-based typing. The repertoires were made available in a free public database intended to serve as a resource for research on the immune response to SARS-CoV-2. Deeply sampled blood TCRbeta repertoires from subjects exposed to, actively infected with, or recovered from COVID-19 were included in the dataset. The prospective study material was composed of cDNA or gDNA derived from T cells, B-cell-depleted T cells, or PBMCs. Samples came from the ongoing ImmuneRACE study (first 160 participants) plus 1,254 subjects from 6 global collaborators. A de-identified subject ID, COVID-19 status, age in years and sex were almost always included in the sample metadata. Results and caveats for the whole study, not just this receptor: How much clinical and demographic metadata was included differed by source and by participant, and the metadata was provided uncurated.

Samples from volunteer blood donors who had recovered from COVID-19 were contributed by a second Seattle source. Whole blood was collected in K2EDTA tubes by collaborating institutions according to the institutions' own protocols. Collaborator samples were shipped for TCRbeta analysis as frozen whole blood, isolated PBMCs, or DNA extracted from either sample type. Concerning this clone: Its antigen target is currently unknown. Base qualities are not provided; no much larger clone lies one nucleotide away.

The CDR3, cysteine through phenylalanine, is 12 amino acids long. The retained sequence is limited to the CDR3, 36 bases, with the frame set at the first base. V is shortened by 7 bases, J by 6 bases, and the region joining them spans 13 bases. TCRbeta CDR3 regions were amplified from genomic DNA by means of the immunoSEQ Assay, a bias-controlled multiplex PCR. The authors' analysis ran thus. Nucleated cell counts per sample were estimated from amplification of reference gene primers within the assay. To quantify the absolute abundance of each unique TCRbeta CDR3 rearrangement, sequence reads were collapsed and filtered. For each sample, productive Simpson clonality was calculated as the square root of Simpson's diversity index over productive rearrangements. TCRdb holds this immuneACCESS table with in-frame rearrangements only. Some clones are missing; in checked studies, unresolved V genes explain under half, and the rest has no known cause. For V, J and clone size, that table is used; D and trimming come from the DNA. The sample contains around 270,000 clones, around nine tenths of them found a single time. Over 7.5% of the sample is held by the ten biggest clonotypes.

Sequencing used peripheral blood. The source of this sequence is a man aged 35-49 years who had recovered from COVID-19. The V and J segments used are TRBV12-3 or TRBV12-4 and TRBJ2-7, and perhaps TRBD2 as D gene, on 7 matching bases. The CDR3 region: CASTGGGGEQYF. In nucleotide form, the sequence is TGTGCCAGCACCGGGGGCGGGGGCGAGCAGTACTTC.